The sequence of this TCR beta chain was determined in a study of identifying expanded T cells in peripheral blood. Study-wide results and caveats: Over approximately two and four weeks, about 16.4 and 19 clones changed, versus roughly 1.2 between replicates. Across healthy donors, higher total template counts meant significantly greater two-week count variance.

On this clone itself: The antigen is undetermined.

The protocol was immunoSEQ multiplex PCR, while the TCRdb copy is restricted to in-frame clones and leaves out a portion. The repertoire includes approximately 79,000 clones, approximately 87% of them detected once, and roughly 3% sits in the top ten. The germline CDR1 and CDR2 sequences are SGHDT and YYEEEE. With V trimmed by 3 bases and J by 8 bases, 10 bases remained unmatched. The CDR3 contains 14 residues. No infections or other immune events were documented during collection. The chain has TRBV5-6 and TRBJ1-2; 7 bases match TRBD1. This TCR derives from a person between 18 and 70 years old in good health. The sample was blood. The CDR3 bases are TGTGCCAGCAGCTCAAGAAACAACAGGGGAGGCTACACCTTC. This translates into CASSSRNNRGGYTF.